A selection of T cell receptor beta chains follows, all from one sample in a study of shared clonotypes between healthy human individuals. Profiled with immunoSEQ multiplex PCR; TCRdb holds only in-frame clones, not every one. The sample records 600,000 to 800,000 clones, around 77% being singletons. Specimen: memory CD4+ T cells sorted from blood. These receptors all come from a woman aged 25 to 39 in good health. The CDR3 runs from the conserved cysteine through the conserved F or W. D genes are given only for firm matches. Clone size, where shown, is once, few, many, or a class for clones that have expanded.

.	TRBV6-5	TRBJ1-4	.	CASSRNRGSNEKLFF	TGTGCCAGCAGTCGAAATCGGGGGTCTAATGAAAAACTGTTTTTT
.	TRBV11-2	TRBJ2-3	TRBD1	CASSSSGQGPYTQYF	TGTGCCAGCAGCTCTTCGGGACAGGGGCCCTATACGCAGTATTTT
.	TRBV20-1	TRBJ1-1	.	CSAPRDTEAFF	TGCAGTGCCCCTAGGGACACTGAAGCTTTCTTT
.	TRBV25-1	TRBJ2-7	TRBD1	CASNPGQSYEQYF	TGTGCCAGCAATCCGGGACAGTCCTACGAGCAGTACTTC
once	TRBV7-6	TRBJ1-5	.	CASSPQRDQPQHF	TGTGCCAGCAGCCCTCAGCGGGATCAGCCCCAGCATTTT
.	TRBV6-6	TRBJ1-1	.	CASSYSGLEVEAFF	TGTGCCAGCAGTTACTCGGGACTAGAGGTTGAAGCTTTCTTT
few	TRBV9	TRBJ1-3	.	CASSVSSGGAGGNTIYF	TGTGCCAGCAGCGTATCTTCGGGGGGCGCAGGTGGAAACACCATATATTTT
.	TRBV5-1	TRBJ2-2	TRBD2	CASSLTSGTVGELFF	TGCGCCAGCAGCTTGACTAGCGGGACGGTCGGGGAGCTGTTTTTT
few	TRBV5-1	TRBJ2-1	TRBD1	CASSLADRDYNEQFF	TGCGCCAGCAGCTTGGCGGACAGGGACTACAATGAGCAGTTCTTC
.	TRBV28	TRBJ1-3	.	CASTYSTGQLGGNTIYF	TGTGCCAGCACCTACTCGACCGGACAGCTGGGGGGAAACACCATATATTTT
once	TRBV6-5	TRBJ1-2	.	CASGGGWVGYTF	TGTGCCAGTGGCGGGGGCTGGGTTGGCTACACCTTC
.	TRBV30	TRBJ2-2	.	CAWSVPRGPSTGELFF	TGTGCCTGGAGTGTACCACGGGGGCCTTCCACCGGGGAGCTGTTTTTT
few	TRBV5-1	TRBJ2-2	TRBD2	CASSPGTSGTGELFF	TGCGCCAGCAGTCCCGGGACTAGCGGCACCGGGGAGCTGTTTTTT
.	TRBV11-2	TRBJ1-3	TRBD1	CASSSSGQGNSGNTIYF	TGTGCCAGCAGCTCCTCGGGACAGGGAAACTCTGGAAACACCATATATTTT
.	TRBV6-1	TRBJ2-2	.	CASRFNTGELFF	TGTGCCAGCAGATTTAACACCGGGGAGCTGTTTTTT
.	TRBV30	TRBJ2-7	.	CAWSVSSYEQYF	TGTGCCTGGAGTGTCAGCTCCTACGAGCAGTACTTC
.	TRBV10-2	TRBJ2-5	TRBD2	CASTPGLAGGETQYF	TGCGCCAGCACCCCGGGACTAGCGGGAGGGGAGACCCAGTACTTC
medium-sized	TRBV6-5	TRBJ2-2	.	CATRPQTGELFF	TGTGCCACACGGCCCCAGACCGGGGAGCTGTTTTTT
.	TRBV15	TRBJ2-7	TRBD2	CATSSPRASGRPYEQYF	TGTGCCACCAGCAGCCCCCGGGCTAGCGGGAGGCCCTACGAGCAGTACTTC
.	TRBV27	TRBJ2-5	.	CASRVVETQYF	TGTGCCAGCAGGGTGGTGGAGACCCAGTACTTC
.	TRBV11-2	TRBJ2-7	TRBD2	CASSSLRSRTSPPYEQYF	TGTGCCAGCAGCTCCCTCAGGTCCAGGACTAGCCCCCCCTACGAGCAGTACTTC
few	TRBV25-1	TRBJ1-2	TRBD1	CASREGTGSGYTF	TGTGCCAGCAGGGAGGGGACAGGGTCTGGCTACACCTTC
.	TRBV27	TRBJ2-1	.	CASSFRTPTFNEQFF	TGTGCCAGCAGTTTCCGTACCCCCACTTTCAATGAGCAGTTCTTC